Listed below are T cell receptor beta chains from one sample, sequenced in a study of cytomegalovirus exposure and HLA in healthy donors. Data came from immunoSEQ multiplex PCR; TCRdb stores just in-frame clones and leaves some out. The table lists more than 85,000 clones, under 80% of them singletons. The sequenced sample was PBMCs. These receptors all come from a boy aged 5-17 years in good health and CMV-seronegative. Each CDR3 is given with its conserved first and last residue.

CDR3aa	v_gene	j_gene
CSASRAFF	TRBV20-1	TRBJ1-1
CASSVGQGNEKLFF	TRBV9	TRBJ1-4
CAISVSGLAGAGLDTQYF	TRBV10-3	TRBJ2-3
CASSQDRDVSDTQYF	TRBV4-3	TRBJ2-3
CASIQGTANSPLHF	TRBV28	TRBJ1-6
CAWRGPYEQYF	TRBV30	TRBJ2-7
CASSTVTGGNTIYF	TRBV18	TRBJ1-3
CASSPETGTVYEQYF	TRBV5-1	TRBJ2-7
CASSQNRVGEAFF	TRBV4-3	TRBJ1-1
CASSPPGMGAGEQYF	TRBV28	TRBJ2-7
CASSPRYEQYF	TRBV28	TRBJ2-7
CASSPRGGGNEQFF	TRBV7-9	TRBJ2-1
CASSLSATGSSYEQYF	TRBV28	TRBJ2-7
CASSTGQVGTGELFF	TRBV28	TRBJ2-2
CASSLRRGETQYF	TRBV4-2	TRBJ2-5
CASQPRGFFHEQYF	TRBV27	TRBJ2-7
CAIAGISGAYTDTQYF	TRBV10-3	TRBJ2-3
CASSSIRGPSEQYF	TRBV27	TRBJ2-7
CASTGTAYEQYF	TRBV28	TRBJ2-7
CASNRVLNTEAFF	TRBV28	TRBJ1-1
CASSSGGNQPQHF	TRBV7-9	TRBJ1-5
CASSPPGALQPQHF	TRBV18	TRBJ1-5
CASSATGTDNQPQHF	TRBV2	TRBJ1-5
CASSLRGYSNQPQHF	TRBV28	TRBJ1-5
CASSILGSREQFF	TRBV19	TRBJ2-1
CASSLGQGNEAFF	TRBV27	TRBJ1-1
CASSHRTDLGNEQFF	TRBV5-1	TRBJ2-1
CASSRTAASNQPQHF	TRBV18	TRBJ1-5
CASSPGLGETQYF	TRBV18	TRBJ2-5
CASGTGGLPGNTIYF	TRBV7-2	TRBJ1-3
CASSGTGTGNTEAFF	TRBV5-6	TRBJ1-1
CASRAPDKNYGYTF	TRBV6-5	TRBJ1-2
CASSWGQDYRNGYTF	TRBV7-9	TRBJ1-2
CACSLDRDPGELFF	TRBV30	TRBJ2-2
CASSQGISGEGTYEQYF	TRBV4-3	TRBJ2-7
CASSLQDKPQHF	TRBV4-3	TRBJ1-5
CASSRGTQFNYGYTF	TRBV6-6	TRBJ1-2
CASSLGTETEAFF	TRBV11-2	TRBJ1-1
CASSLLGGRPEAFF	TRBV13	TRBJ1-1
CASSRGTGGVYGYTF	TRBV4-3	TRBJ1-2
CASSLRTGTETQYF	TRBV7-9	TRBJ2-5
CASSLAGGTLGEQYF	TRBV11-2	TRBJ2-7
CASSEEQINEKLFF	TRBV2	TRBJ1-4
CASSRHTGAIMNTEAFF	TRBV28	TRBJ1-1
CASSQVILPGQGPLNYGYTF	TRBV4-2	TRBJ1-2
CATSRDRARDTQYF	TRBV15	TRBJ2-3
CASSQDLLENTGELFF	TRBV4-3	TRBJ2-2
CASSSLRQGHYEQYF	TRBV5-4	TRBJ2-7
CASKAGNYEQYF	TRBV19	TRBJ2-7
CASSLAPQGQGVGGYTF	TRBV7-2	TRBJ1-2
CSASRTDYNEQFF	TRBV29-1	TRBJ2-1